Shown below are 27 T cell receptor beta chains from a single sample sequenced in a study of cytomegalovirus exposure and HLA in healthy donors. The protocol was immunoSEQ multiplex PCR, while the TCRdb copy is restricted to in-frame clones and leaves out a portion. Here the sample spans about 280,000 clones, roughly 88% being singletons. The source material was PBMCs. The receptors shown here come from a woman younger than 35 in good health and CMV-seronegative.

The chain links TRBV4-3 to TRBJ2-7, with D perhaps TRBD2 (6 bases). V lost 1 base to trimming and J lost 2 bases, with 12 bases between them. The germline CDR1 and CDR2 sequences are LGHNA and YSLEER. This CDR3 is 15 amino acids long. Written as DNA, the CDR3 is TGCGCCAGCAGCCAAGCGGAGGGAGAGGCCTACGAGCAGTACTTC. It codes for CASSQAEGEAYEQYF.

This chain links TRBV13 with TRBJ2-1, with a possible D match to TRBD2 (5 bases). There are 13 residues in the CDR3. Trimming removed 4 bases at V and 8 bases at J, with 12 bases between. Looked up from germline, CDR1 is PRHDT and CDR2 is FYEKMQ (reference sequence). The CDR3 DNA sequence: TGTGCCAGCAGCTGGGGTACTAGAGATGAGCAGTTCTTC. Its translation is CASSWGTRDEQFF.

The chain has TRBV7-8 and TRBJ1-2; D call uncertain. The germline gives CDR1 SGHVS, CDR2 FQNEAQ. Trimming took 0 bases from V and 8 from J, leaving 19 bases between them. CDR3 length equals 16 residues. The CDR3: CASSLAVARSFDGYTF. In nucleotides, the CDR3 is TGTGCCAGCAGCTTAGCCGTCGCCAGGTCTTTCGACGGCTACACCTTC. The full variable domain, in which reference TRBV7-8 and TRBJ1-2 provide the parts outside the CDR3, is GAGVSQSPRYKVAKRGQDVALRCDPISGHVSLFWYQQALGQGPEFLTYFQNEAQLDKSGLPSDRFFAERPEGSVSTLKIQRTQQEDSAVYLCASSLAVARSFDGYTFGSGTRLTVV.

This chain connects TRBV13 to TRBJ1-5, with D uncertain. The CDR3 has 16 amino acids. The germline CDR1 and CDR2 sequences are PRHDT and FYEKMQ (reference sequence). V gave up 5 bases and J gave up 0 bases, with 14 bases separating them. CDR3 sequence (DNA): TGTGCCAGCAGCCTCGGGTCTATCGGTAGCAATCAGCCCCAGCATTTT. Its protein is CASSLGSIGSNQPQHF.

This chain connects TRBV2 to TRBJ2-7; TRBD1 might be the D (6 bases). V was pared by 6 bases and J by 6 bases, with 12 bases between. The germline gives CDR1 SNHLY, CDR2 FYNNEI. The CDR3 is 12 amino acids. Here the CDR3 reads CASRGTSFEQYF. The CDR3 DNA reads TGTGCCAGCAGGGGGACATCTTTCGAGCAGTACTTC.

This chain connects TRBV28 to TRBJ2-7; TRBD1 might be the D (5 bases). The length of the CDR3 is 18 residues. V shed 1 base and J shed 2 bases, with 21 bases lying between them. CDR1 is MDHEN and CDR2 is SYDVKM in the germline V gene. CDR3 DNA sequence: TGTGCCAGCAGTTTATTGATGGGAAGGGGCGATAGTCCCTACGAGCAGTACTTC. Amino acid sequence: CASSLLMGRGDSPYEQYF.

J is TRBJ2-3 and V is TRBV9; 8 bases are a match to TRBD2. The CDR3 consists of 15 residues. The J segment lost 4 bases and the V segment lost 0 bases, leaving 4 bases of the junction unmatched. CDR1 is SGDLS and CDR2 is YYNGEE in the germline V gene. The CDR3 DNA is TGTGCCAGCAGCGTAGACGGGAGGGGCGCAGATACGCAGTATTTT. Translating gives CASSVDGRGADTQYF.

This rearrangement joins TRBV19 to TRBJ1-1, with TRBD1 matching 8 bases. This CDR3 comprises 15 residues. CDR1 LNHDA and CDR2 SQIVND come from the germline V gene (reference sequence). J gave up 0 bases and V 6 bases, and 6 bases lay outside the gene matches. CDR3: CASRTGAEMNTEAFF. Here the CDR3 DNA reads TGTGCCAGTAGGACAGGGGCCGAGATGAACACTGAAGCTTTCTTT.

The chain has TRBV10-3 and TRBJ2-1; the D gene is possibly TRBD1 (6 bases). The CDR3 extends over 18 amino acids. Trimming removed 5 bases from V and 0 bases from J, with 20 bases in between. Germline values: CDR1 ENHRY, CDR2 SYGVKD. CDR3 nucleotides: TGTGCCATCAGTTCACGCCATTCCCAGGGGAGCTCCTACAATGAGCAGTTCTTC. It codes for CAISSRHSQGSSYNEQFF.

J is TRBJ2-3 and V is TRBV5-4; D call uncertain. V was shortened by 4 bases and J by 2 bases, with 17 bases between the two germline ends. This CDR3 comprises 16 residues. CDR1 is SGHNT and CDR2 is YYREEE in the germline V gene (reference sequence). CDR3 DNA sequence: TGTGCCAGCAGCACCGAGGCCTCTCCCTTCACAGATACGCAGTATTTT. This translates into CASSTEASPFTDTQYF. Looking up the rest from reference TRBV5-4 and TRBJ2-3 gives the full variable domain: ETGVTQSPTHLIKTRGQQVTLRCSSQSGHNTVSWYQQALGQGPQFIFQYYREEENGRGNFPPRFSGLQFPNYSSELNVNALELDDSALYLCASSTEASPFTDTQYFGPGTRLTVL.

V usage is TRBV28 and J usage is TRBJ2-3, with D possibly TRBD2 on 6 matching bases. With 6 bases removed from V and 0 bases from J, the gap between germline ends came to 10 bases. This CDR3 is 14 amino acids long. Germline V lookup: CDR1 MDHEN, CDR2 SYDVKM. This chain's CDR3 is CASREGTSTDTQYF. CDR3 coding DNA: TGTGCCAGCAGGGAAGGGACTAGCACAGATACGCAGTATTTT.

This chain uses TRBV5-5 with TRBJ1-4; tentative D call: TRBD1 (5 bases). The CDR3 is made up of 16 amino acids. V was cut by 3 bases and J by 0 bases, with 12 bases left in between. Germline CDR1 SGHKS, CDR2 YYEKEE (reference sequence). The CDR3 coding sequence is TGTGCCAGCAGCTCGGCTGGACACTCAACTAATGAAAAACTGTTTTTT. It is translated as CASSSAGHSTNEKLFF.

CDR3 DNA: TGTGCCATCAGTGCGGCTAGCGGGAGGAACATTCAGTACTTC. Translation: CAISAASGRNIQYF. V and J are TRBV10-3 and TRBJ2-4, with 11 bases that match TRBD2. Germline V lookup: CDR1 ENHRY, CDR2 SYGVKD. There are 14 residues in the CDR3. The ends lost 4 bases at V and 7 bases at J; junction bases unmatched: 3.

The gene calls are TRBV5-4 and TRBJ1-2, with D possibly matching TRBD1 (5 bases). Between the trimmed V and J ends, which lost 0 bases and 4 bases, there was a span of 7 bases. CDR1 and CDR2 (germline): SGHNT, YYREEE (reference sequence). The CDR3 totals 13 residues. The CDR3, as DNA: TGTGCCAGCAGCTTGGAGGACATCTATGGCTACACCTTC. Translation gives CASSLEDIYGYTF.

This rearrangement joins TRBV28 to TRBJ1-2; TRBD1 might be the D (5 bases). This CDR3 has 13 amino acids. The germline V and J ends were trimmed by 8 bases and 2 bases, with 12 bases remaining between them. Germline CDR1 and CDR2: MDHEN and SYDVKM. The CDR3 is CASEMEGNYGYTF. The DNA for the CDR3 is TGTGCCAGCGAGATGGAGGGGAACTATGGCTACACCTTC.

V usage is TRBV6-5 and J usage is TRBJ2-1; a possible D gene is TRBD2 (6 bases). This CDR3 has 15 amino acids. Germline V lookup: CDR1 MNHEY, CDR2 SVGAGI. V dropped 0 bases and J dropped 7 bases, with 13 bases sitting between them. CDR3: CASSYSGDSQNEQFF. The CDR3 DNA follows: TGTGCCAGCAGTTACTCAGGGGACTCGCAGAATGAGCAGTTCTTC.

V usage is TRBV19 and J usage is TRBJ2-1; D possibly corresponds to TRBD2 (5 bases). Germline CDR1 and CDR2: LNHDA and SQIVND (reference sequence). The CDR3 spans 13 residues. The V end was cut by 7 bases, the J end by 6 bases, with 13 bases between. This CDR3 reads CASMDPRGNEQFF. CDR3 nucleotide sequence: TGTGCCAGTATGGACCCCCGGGGCAATGAGCAGTTCTTC.

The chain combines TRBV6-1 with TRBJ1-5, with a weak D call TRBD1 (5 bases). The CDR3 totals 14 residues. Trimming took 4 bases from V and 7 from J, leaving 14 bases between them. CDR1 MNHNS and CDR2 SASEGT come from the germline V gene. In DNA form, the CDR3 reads TGTGCCAGCAGTGGATCTCAGGGAGGACAGCCCCAGCATTTT. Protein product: CASSGSQGGQPQHF.

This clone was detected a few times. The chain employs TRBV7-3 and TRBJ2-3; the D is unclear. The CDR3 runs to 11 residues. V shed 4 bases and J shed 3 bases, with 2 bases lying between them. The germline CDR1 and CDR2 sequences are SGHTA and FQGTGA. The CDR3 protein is CASSSTDTQYF. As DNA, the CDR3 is TGTGCCAGCAGCTCAACAGATACGCAGTATTTT.

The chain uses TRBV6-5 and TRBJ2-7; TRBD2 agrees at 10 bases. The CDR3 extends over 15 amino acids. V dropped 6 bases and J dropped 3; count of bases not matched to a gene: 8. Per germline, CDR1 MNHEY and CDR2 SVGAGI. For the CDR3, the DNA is TGTGCCAGCAGCCTTAGCGGGACTAGCGTCTACGAGCAGTACTTC. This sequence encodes CASSLSGTSVYEQYF.

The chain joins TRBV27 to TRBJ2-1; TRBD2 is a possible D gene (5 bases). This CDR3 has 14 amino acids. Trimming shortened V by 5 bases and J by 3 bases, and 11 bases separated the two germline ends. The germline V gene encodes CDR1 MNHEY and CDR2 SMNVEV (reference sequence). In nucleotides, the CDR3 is TGTGCCAGCAGTCGGGGTGGCTACTACAATGAGCAGTTCTTC. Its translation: CASSRGGYYNEQFF.

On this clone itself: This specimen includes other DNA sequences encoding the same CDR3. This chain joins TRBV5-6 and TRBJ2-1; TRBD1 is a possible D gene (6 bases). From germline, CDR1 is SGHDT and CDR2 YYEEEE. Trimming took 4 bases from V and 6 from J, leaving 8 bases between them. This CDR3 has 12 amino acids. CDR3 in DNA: TGTGCCAGCAGCCTAGGGGGCAATGAGCAGTTCTTC. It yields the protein CASSLGGNEQFF.

The CDR3 loop reads CASSLTQGPPYYGYTF. DNA for the CDR3: TGTGCCAGCAGCTTAACTCAGGGGCCGCCCTACTATGGCTACACCTTC. The chain uses TRBV7-3 and TRBJ1-2; perhaps TRBD1 as D (6 bases). With 0 bases removed from V and 3 bases from J, the gap between germline ends came to 14 bases. Germline loops: CDR1 SGHTA, CDR2 FQGTGA. This CDR3 is 16 amino acids long.

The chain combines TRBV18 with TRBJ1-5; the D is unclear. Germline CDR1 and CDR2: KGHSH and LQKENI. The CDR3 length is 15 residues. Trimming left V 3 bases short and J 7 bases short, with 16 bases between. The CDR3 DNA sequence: TGTGCCAGCTCACCCCAGGCTGTGGAAGTGCAGCCCCAGCATTTT. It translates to CASSPQAVEVQPQHF.

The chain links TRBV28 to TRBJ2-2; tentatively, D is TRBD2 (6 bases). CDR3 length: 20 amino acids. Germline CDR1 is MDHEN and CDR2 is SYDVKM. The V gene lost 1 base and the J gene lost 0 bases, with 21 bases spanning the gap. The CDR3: CASSLYTPGVAETNTGELFF. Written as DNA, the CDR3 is TGTGCCAGCAGTTTATATACCCCCGGGGTAGCGGAAACGAACACCGGGGAGCTGTTTTTT.

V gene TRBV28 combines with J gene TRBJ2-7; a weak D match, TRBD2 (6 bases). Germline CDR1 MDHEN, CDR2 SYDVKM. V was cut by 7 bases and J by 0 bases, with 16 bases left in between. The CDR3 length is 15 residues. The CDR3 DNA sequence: TGTGCCAGCATCCAGCCCCGGGGGATCTCCTACGAGCAGTACTTC. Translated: CASIQPRGISYEQYF.

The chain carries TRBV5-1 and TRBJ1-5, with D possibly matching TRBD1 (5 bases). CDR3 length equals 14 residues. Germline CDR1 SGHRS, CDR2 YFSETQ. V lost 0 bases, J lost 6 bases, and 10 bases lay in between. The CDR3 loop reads CASSLAGGSQPQHF. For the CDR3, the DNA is TGCGCCAGCAGCTTGGCCGGGGGATCTCAGCCCCAGCATTTT.